The entry that follows covers one T cell receptor beta chain sequence. Its antigen is not identified. The CDR3 totals 14 residues. The V segment lost 0 bases and the J segment 9 bases; nucleotides outside the gene matches: 2. Separate cDNA molecules each had unique molecular identifiers attached to them. TCRdb analysed the 5' RACE reads with MiXCR anew, one entry per CDR3 protein. The data hold about 64,000 distinct CDR3 sequences, with about 11% observed a single time. This specimen comes from a study of early T cells in non-severe SARS-CoV-2 infection. Study-level information: Unpaired chains resulted from sequencing bulk RNA of unsorted whole blood.

Study-level results: The matching step, a VDJdb search, favored anti-spike CD8 responses and missed private and CD4 specificities.

The input for sequencing was whole blood, taken at baseline. The chain has TRBV12-3 or TRBV12-4 and TRBJ1-5, with 10 bases identical to TRBD1. The receptor's source is an adult who was a healthcare worker with PCR-confirmed SARS-CoV-2 infection or an uninfected control (not recorded which). CDR3 protein: CASSLAGQGPPQHF. CDR3 sequence (DNA): TGTGCCAGCAGTTTAGCGGGACAGGGGCCGCCCCAGCATTTT.